This is a list of T cell receptor beta chains from one sample in a study of blood T cell repertoires in COVID-19. Repertoires were generated with immunoSEQ multiplex PCR, while TCRdb's copy carries only in-frame clones and drops some. Of approximately 89,000 clones listed, 75% to 85% are singletons. The specimen sequenced was peripheral blood. These receptors were obtained from a woman aged 80 or over with acute or convalescent COVID-19. The conserved cysteine and the conserved F or W are not part of the CDR3 here.

J gene: TRBJ2-1; V gene: TRBV27; CDR3 protein: ASKGQGLWNEQF
J gene: TRBJ1-4; V gene: TRBV3-1/TRBV3-2; CDR3 protein: ASSQTPGQGGEKLF
J gene: TRBJ1-1; V gene: TRBV2; CDR3 protein: ASRNEGNTEAF
J gene: TRBJ2-5; V gene: TRBV6-1; CDR3 protein: ASSEGAAVQETQY
J gene: TRBJ2-1; V gene: TRBV18; CDR3 protein: ASSPYDGLAGGYQF
J gene: TRBJ1-1; V gene: TRBV7-2; CDR3 protein: ASSLEPRVGTEAF
J gene: TRBJ1-1; V gene: TRBV11-3; CDR3 protein: ASSLAGRRTEAF
J gene: TRBJ2-5; V gene: TRBV4-1; CDR3 protein: ASSQGRAGDETQY
J gene: TRBJ1-1; V gene: TRBV5-6; CDR3 protein: ASSFDRDTEAF
J gene: TRBJ2-5; V gene: TRBV6-5; CDR3 protein: ASRLAGGRETQY
J gene: TRBJ2-1; V gene: TRBV11-2; CDR3 protein: ASSIYRGTSGYNEQF
J gene: TRBJ1-1; V gene: TRBV11-2; CDR3 protein: ASSLDSGPKAF
J gene: TRBJ2-7; V gene: TRBV5-1; CDR3 protein: ASSLRGSYEQY
J gene: TRBJ1-2; V gene: TRBV6-5; CDR3 protein: ASSYSQENYGYT
J gene: TRBJ1-5; V gene: TRBV5-1; CDR3 protein: ASSLQGVGNQPQH
J gene: TRBJ2-2; V gene: TRBV4-1; CDR3 protein: ASSRTRTSGSVGELF
J gene: TRBJ2-2; V gene: TRBV7-3; CDR3 protein: ASSVGNTGELF
J gene: TRBJ2-2; V gene: TRBV6-2/TRBV6-3; CDR3 protein: ASSRLARNTGELF
J gene: TRBJ2-2; V gene: TRBV29-1; CDR3 protein: SVTGGAFTGELF
J gene: TRBJ1-4; V gene: TRBV2; CDR3 protein: ASIGQGNEKLF
J gene: TRBJ2-2; V gene: TRBV5-4; CDR3 protein: ASSSDAEAIGELF
J gene: TRBJ1-1; V gene: TRBV11-2; CDR3 protein: ASSLEYGMNTEAF
J gene: TRBJ1-2; V gene: TRBV10-2; CDR3 protein: ASSEVTGGRNHYGYT
J gene: TRBJ2-3; V gene: TRBV15; CDR3 protein: ATSRDADTQY
J gene: TRBJ2-7; V gene: TRBV3-1/TRBV3-2; CDR3 protein: ASSQARGGYYEQY
J gene: TRBJ1-5; V gene: TRBV5-1; CDR3 protein: ASSLGDISNQPQH
J gene: TRBJ2-1; V gene: TRBV2; CDR3 protein: ASSEASSDEQF
J gene: TRBJ2-5; V gene: TRBV3-1/TRBV3-2; CDR3 protein: ASMASGIETQY
J gene: TRBJ1-4; V gene: TRBV19; CDR3 protein: ASSGGSSNEKLF
J gene: TRBJ2-1; V gene: TRBV11-2; CDR3 protein: ASSLVGGGSYNEQF
J gene: TRBJ1-2; V gene: TRBV19; CDR3 protein: ASSITGVANYGYT
J gene: TRBJ1-3; V gene: TRBV9; CDR3 protein: ASSLGQGKTGNTIY